The 3 T cell receptor beta chains below come from one sample, sequenced in a study of response to subunit inactivated influenza vaccine. MiXCR, applied by TCRdb to the RT-PCR reads, yields one record per CDR3 protein. The sample yields about 500,000 distinct CDR3 sequences, over 10% seen once. The sample consisted of PBMCs from blood, taken roughly 6 weeks after vaccination. These receptors were obtained from a man in his fifties or sixties who received an inactivated influenza vaccine.

There are many counts of this clonotype. The genes are TRBV4-3 and TRBJ1-2; D is ambiguous. CDR1 and CDR2 from the germline V gene are LGHNA and YSLEER. This CDR3 is built from 14 residues. V was shortened by 0 bases and J by 8 bases, with 13 bases between the two germline ends. The CDR3 sequence is CASSQDRALGGYTF. CDR3 DNA sequence: TGCGCCAGCAGCCAAGATAGGGCTCTGGGGGGCTACACCTTC.

This clonotype was picked up a small number of times. The chain is built from TRBV6-5 and TRBJ2-7; TRBD2 is a possible D gene (6 bases). With 2 bases removed from V and 4 bases from J, the gap between germline ends came to 9 bases. Per the germline V gene, CDR1 is MNHEY and CDR2 is SVGAGI. The CDR3 runs 13 residues. CDR3 DNA: TGTGCCAGCAGTTACACGGGGAGGTACGAGCAGTACTTC. It yields the protein CASSYTGRYEQYF.

There are a few counts of this clonotype. This chain connects TRBV30 to TRBJ2-5; 9 nucleotides agree with TRBD1. With 3 bases clipped from V and 5 bases from J, the junction kept 7 bases outside the gene matches. This CDR3 spans 14 amino acids. Germline-derived CDR1 and CDR2 are GTSNPN and SVGIG (reference sequence). In DNA form, the CDR3 reads TGTGCCTGGAGCCACAACAGGGGGCGGGAGACCCAGTACTTC. The encoded protein is CAWSHNRGRETQYF.